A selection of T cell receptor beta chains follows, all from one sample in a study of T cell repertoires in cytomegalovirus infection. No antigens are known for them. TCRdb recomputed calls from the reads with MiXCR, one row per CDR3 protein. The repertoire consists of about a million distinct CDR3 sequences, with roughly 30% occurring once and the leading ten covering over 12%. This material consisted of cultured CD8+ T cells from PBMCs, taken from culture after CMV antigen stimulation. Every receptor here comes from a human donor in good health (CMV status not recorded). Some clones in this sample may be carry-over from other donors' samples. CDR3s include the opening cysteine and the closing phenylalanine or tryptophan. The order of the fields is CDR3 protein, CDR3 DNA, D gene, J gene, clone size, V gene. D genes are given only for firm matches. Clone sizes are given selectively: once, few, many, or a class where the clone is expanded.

CASSLSQGQRYEQYF	TGTGCCAGCAGTTTATCGCAGGGACAGCGGTACGAGCAGTACTTC	TRBD1	TRBJ2-7	few	TRBV27
CASRLTGGSGNTIYF	TGTGCCAGCAGACTTACAGGGGGCTCTGGAAACACCATATATTTT	TRBD1	TRBJ1-3	NA	TRBV6-1
CASSLGTPANEKLFF	TGCGCCAGCAGCCTAGGGACACCAGCGAATGAAAAACTGTTTTTT	NA	TRBJ1-4	few	TRBV4-3
CATSRDGRGNEQFF	TGTGCCACCAGCAGAGATGGGAGGGGCAATGAGCAGTTCTTC	TRBD2	TRBJ2-1	NA	TRBV15
CASSLGVAGGDTQYF	TGTGCCAGCAGCTTAGGGGTAGCGGGGGGAGATACGCAGTATTTT	TRBD2	TRBJ2-3	many	TRBV7-2
CASSLIHGTEAFF	TGTGCCAGCAGTCTTATACACGGGACCGAAGCTTTCTTT	NA	TRBJ1-1	many	TRBV6-2/TRBV6-3
CASSSWPGYTF	TGTGCCAGCAGTTCGTGGCCCGGCTACACCTTC	NA	TRBJ1-2	NA	TRBV12-3/TRBV12-4
CASSPRPSLLSWEPGGGGDNEQFF	TGTGCCAGCAGCCCCCGACCGAGTTTATTGAGTTGGGAACCTGGCGGGGGAGGGGACAATGAGCAGTTCTTC	TRBD2	TRBJ2-1	NA	TRBV7-4
CSARMGAAGSPLHF	TGCAGTGCTAGAATGGGGGCAGCGGGTTCACCCCTCCACTTT	NA	TRBJ1-6	NA	TRBV20-1
CASSRSSGGTDTQYF	TGCGCCAGCAGCCGGAGTAGCGGGGGCACAGATACGCAGTATTTT	TRBD2	TRBJ2-3	NA	TRBV4-1
CASSLDPGQGPEAFF	TGTGCCAGCAGCTTAGACCCGGGACAGGGACCTGAAGCTTTCTTT	TRBD1	TRBJ1-1	many	TRBV11-1
CSAGTGAATTEAFF	TGCAGTGCCGGTACAGGGGCCGCCACGACTGAAGCTTTCTTT	TRBD1	TRBJ1-1	few	TRBV20-1
CASSLSNPASNTGELFF	TGTGCCAGCAGTTTATCGAATCCCGCCTCGAACACCGGGGAGCTGTTTTTT	NA	TRBJ2-2	NA	TRBV27
CASSPPGNSEQFF	TGTGCCAGCAGCCCTCCAGGGAACAGTGAGCAGTTCTTC	NA	TRBJ2-1	many	TRBV7-9
CASTGVSTDTQYF	TGTGCCAGCACAGGGGTTAGCACAGATACGCAGTATTTT	TRBD1	TRBJ2-3	few	TRBV19
CSAREGTGLRYNEQFF	TGCAGTGCTAGAGAGGGGACAGGGTTGAGGTACAATGAGCAGTTCTTC	TRBD1	TRBJ2-1	NA	TRBV20-1
CASRLAGGRYEQFF	TGTGCCAGCAGGCTAGCGGGGGGTCGGTATGAGCAGTTCTTC	TRBD2	TRBJ2-1	NA	TRBV5-6
CASSTQQGCEAFF	TGTGCCAGCAGTACCCAACAGGGCTGTGAAGCTTTCTTT	NA	TRBJ1-1	NA	TRBV27